This T cell receptor beta chain comes out of a study of T-cell memory formation after mild COVID-19. Study findings and constraints: CD4+ contracting clones were mainly CM and EM; CD8+ ones, EMRA.

Regarding this clonotype: Its matching antigen is unknown.

Barcoded TCR alpha and TCR beta cDNA libraries with UMIs came from 5'RACE using constant-segment primers. TCRdb independently ran MiXCR on the 5' RACE reads; one entry per CDR3 protein. This table has 450,000 or so distinct CDR3 sequences, 20% to 30% appearing once. Material: PBMCs or a T cell subset sorted from them (not recorded which). This TCR was sampled from an adult woman who had mild COVID-19 (a few samples of this study predate the infection). Cell type and time point are not known.

This CDR3 is CASSQGGVGSATEFF. The CDR3 bases are TGCGCCAGCAGCCAAGGCGGGGTGGGATCGGCGACGGAGTTCTTC. This sequence joins TRBV4-1 and TRBJ2-1, with a possible D match to TRBD2 (6 bases). CDR3 length: 15 amino acids. V was shortened by 1 base and J by 14 bases, with 21 bases between the two germline ends. From germline, CDR1 is MGHRA and CDR2 YSYEKL.